A selection of T cell receptor beta chains follows, all from one sample in a study of memory CD4+ T cells and cytomegalovirus serostatus. Sequencing was performed with immunoSEQ multiplex PCR; in TCRdb, only in-frame clones are kept and a portion is missing. The sample records around 45,000 clones, approximately 81% being singletons. The specimen was memory CD4+ T cells from blood. Source of these receptors: an adult in good health and CMV-seropositive. Both conserved end residues are part of each CDR3. A D gene is named only where the DNA matches it firmly. Size is stated for part of the rows, as once, few or many counts, or as a class when the clone is expanded.

>.|TRBJ1-1|.|TRBV6-1
TGTGCCAGCAGTGACGCGGGGAACACTGAAGCTTTCTTT
CASSDAGNTEAFF
>TRBD1|TRBJ2-7|.|TRBV29-1
TGCAGCGGTAGCCGGGACAGGGATTCCGAGCAGTACTTC
CSGSRDRDSEQYF
>TRBD1|TRBJ2-2|.|TRBV4-1
TGCGCCAGCAGCCCGAAAGGGGGCTACACCGGGGAGCTGTTTTTT
CASSPKGGYTGELFF
>TRBD1|TRBJ1-1|.|TRBV2
TGTGCCAGCAAACAGGGGGGCGCGGAGTATGGTGTCACTGAAGCTTTCTTT
CASKQGGAEYGVTEAFF
>TRBD1|TRBJ1-3|.|TRBV5-6
TGTGCCAGCGAAACAGGGGATGTTAGAAACACCATATATTTT
CASETGDVRNTIYF
>.|TRBJ2-1|.|TRBV4-3
TGCGCCAGCAGCCAAGTCTCGGGGAATGAGCAGTTCTTC
CASSQVSGNEQFF
>.|TRBJ2-5|.|TRBV2
TGTGCCAGCAAGACAGACTTAGGGGAGACCCAGTACTTC
CASKTDLGETQYF
>TRBD1|TRBJ1-1|.|TRBV12-5
TGTGCTAGTGGTTTGCGGGACAGCACTGAAGCTTTCTTT
CASGLRDSTEAFF
>.|TRBJ1-5|.|TRBV10-3
TGTGCCATCAGTGAGTTAGTGGGGAAGCAGCCCCAGCATTTT
CAISELVGKQPQHF
>.|TRBJ2-5|.|TRBV6-1
TGTGCCAGCAATCGGGACGGGCAAGAGACCCAGTACTTC
CASNRDGQETQYF
>TRBD2|TRBJ2-3|.|TRBV18
TGTGCCAGCTCCCGCCTAGCGGGGGGGCTAGATACGCAGTATTTT
CASSRLAGGLDTQYF
>TRBD1|TRBJ1-1|.|TRBV5-1
TGCGCCAGCAGCCCTGGACAGGGGAGCACTGAAGCTTTCTTT
CASSPGQGSTEAFF
>.|TRBJ1-5|.|TRBV29-1
TGCAGCGTTGCTTCAACAGAGGGAGGGCCCCAGCATTTT
CSVASTEGGPQHF
>.|TRBJ1-6|few|TRBV4-1
TGCGCCAGCAGCCACGAGCGGGGGAGCTCCTATAATTCACCCCTCCACTTT
CASSHERGSSYNSPLHF
>.|TRBJ2-7|few|TRBV6-5
TGTGCCAGCAGTTATACCGGGGACTCCTACGAGCAGTACTTC
CASSYTGDSYEQYF
>TRBD1|TRBJ2-1|few|TRBV6-1
TGTGCCAGCAGCCCCGGGACAGACTACAATGAGCAGTTCTTC
CASSPGTDYNEQFF
>.|TRBJ1-2|few|TRBV5-1
TGCGCCAGCAGCTTGGAGGTAGGAGGTATCGGCTACACCTTC
CASSLEVGGIGYTF
>.|TRBJ1-5|.|TRBV6-4
TGTGCCAGCAGTGACTCCGGGGGCAATCAGCCCCAGCATTTT
CASSDSGGNQPQHF
>.|TRBJ2-1|few|TRBV5-1
TGCGCCAGCAGCTTGGATCGAGAGCAGTTCTTC
CASSLDREQFF
>TRBD1|TRBJ1-2|.|TRBV2
TGTGCCAGCAGCGAGGGGACAGAGAACTATGGCTACACCTTC
CASSEGTENYGYTF
>.|TRBJ1-2|.|TRBV5-4
TGTGCCAGCAGCTTGGAAGGGGCTAGCTATGGCTACACCTTC
CASSLEGASYGYTF
>.|TRBJ1-1|.|TRBV6-1
TGTGCCAGCACGTGGACTGAAGCTTTCTTT
CASTWTEAFF
>TRBD1|TRBJ1-1|.|TRBV6-5
TGTGCCAGCGGGGGGACAGGTACAACTGAAGCTTTCTTT
CASGGTGTTEAFF
>.|TRBJ1-6|.|TRBV21-1
TGTGCCAGCGGAGGACAGGAGAAGAGCTCCTATAATTCACCCCTCCACTTT
CASGGQEKSSYNSPLHF
>TRBD1|TRBJ1-6|.|TRBV5-4
TGTGCCAGCAGCTCCGGGACAGTCCGAAATTCACCCCTCCACTTT
CASSSGTVRNSPLHF
>.|TRBJ1-1|many|TRBV9
TGTGCCAGCAAAAATCCGGAGAACACTGAAGCTTTCTTT
CASKNPENTEAFF
>.|TRBJ1-2|.|TRBV6-5
TGTGCCACTCGACAGTCCTATGGCTACACCTTC
CATRQSYGYTF
>TRBD1|TRBJ1-1|.|TRBV11-2
TGTGCCAGCAGCTTTGGACAGGAGGGTGAAGCTTTCTTT
CASSFGQEGEAFF